The rows below give T cell receptor beta chains drawn from one sample of a study of T cell responses to AZD1222 COVID-19 vaccine. Some clones are missing from TCRdb's copy, which holds only in-frame ones; the method was immunoSEQ multiplex PCR. The data contain approximately 120,000 clones, 88% of them singletons. The source material was peripheral blood, sampled on day 0 of AZD1222 vaccination. The receptors were gathered from an adult in good health. Both conserved end residues are part of each CDR3. A D gene is named only where the DNA matches it firmly. Clone size is not always given. Where it is, it says once, few, many or a class for expanded clones.

j_call | clone_size | d_call | v_call | cdr3_aa | cdr3_nt
TRBJ2-2 | NA | TRBD2 | TRBV14 | CASSQTSGITGELFF | TGTGCCAGCAGCCAAACTAGCGGGATTACCGGGGAGCTGTTTTTT
TRBJ2-5 | NA | NA | TRBV19 | CASSIGGETQYF | TGTGCCAGTAGTATAGGGGGGGAGACCCAGTACTTC
TRBJ2-7 | NA | TRBD2 | TRBV24-1 | CATSDRASGMIPYEQYF | TGTGCCACCAGTGATAGAGCTAGCGGGATGATACCCTACGAGCAGTACTTC
TRBJ2-3 | NA | NA | TRBV5-1 | CASSFQGQTDTQYF | TGCGCCAGCAGCTTCCAGGGCCAAACAGATACGCAGTATTTT
TRBJ2-7 | NA | TRBD2 | TRBV28 | CASSLQAGGPYEQYF | TGTGCCAGCAGTTTACAAGCGGGGGGGCCCTACGAGCAGTACTTC
TRBJ1-5 | NA | NA | TRBV29-1 | CSVAQGNSNQPQHF | TGCAGCGTTGCCCAGGGGAATAGCAATCAGCCCCAGCATTTT
TRBJ2-2 | NA | NA | TRBV4-3 | CASSHGTFNTGELFF | TGCGCCAGCAGCCACGGGACTTTTAACACCGGGGAGCTGTTTTTT
TRBJ2-6 | NA | NA | TRBV29-1 | CSVKGGIGSRVNVLTF | TGCAGCGTCAAAGGAGGGATTGGGTCTAGGGTCAACGTCCTGACTTTC
TRBJ2-3 | NA | TRBD2 | TRBV10-3 | CAISDLAASTDTQYF | TGTGCCATCAGTGATCTAGCGGCTAGCACAGATACGCAGTATTTT
TRBJ1-5 | NA | NA | TRBV24-1 | CATSAQGRDDQPQHF | TGTGCCACCAGTGCCCAAGGCAGGGATGATCAGCCCCAGCATTTT
TRBJ2-3 | NA | NA | TRBV19 | CASSISPSPTDTQYF | TGTGCCAGTAGTATCTCCCCTAGCCCCACAGATACGCAGTATTTT
TRBJ2-1 | NA | TRBD1 | TRBV29-1 | CSVATGGSNEQFF | TGCAGCGTTGCAACAGGGGGGAGCAATGAGCAGTTCTTC
TRBJ2-1 | NA | TRBD2 | TRBV24-1 | CATAGTSGTNEQFF | TGTGCCACCGCGGGGACTAGCGGGACGAATGAGCAGTTCTTC
TRBJ1-3 | few | TRBD1 | TRBV6-5 | CASIQGVAGNTIYF | TGTGCCAGCATTCAGGGGGTCGCTGGAAACACCATATATTTT
TRBJ1-2 | NA | NA | TRBV28 | CASSAPQRQRSYGYTF | TGTGCCAGCAGCGCCCCACAGAGGCAGAGATCCTATGGCTACACCTTC
TRBJ2-7 | NA | NA | TRBV6-5 | CASRGTASSYEQYF | TGTGCCAGCAGAGGGACGGCTTCCTCCTACGAGCAGTACTTC
TRBJ2-1 | NA | NA | TRBV12-3/TRBV12-4 | CASRGIDEQFF | TGTGCCAGCAGGGGTATAGATGAGCAGTTCTTC
TRBJ2-2 | NA | TRBD1 | TRBV7-6 | CASSQGQGAYSGELFF | TGTGCCAGCAGCCAAGGACAGGGGGCGTATTCAGGGGAGCTGTTTTTT
TRBJ1-3 | NA | NA | TRBV28 | CASSSFPGYMRENTIYF | TGTGCCAGCAGTTCTTTCCCAGGTTACATGCGAGAAAACACCATATATTTT
TRBJ1-1 | once | NA | TRBV28 | CASSHGFSMNTEAFF | TGTGCCAGCAGCCACGGGTTTTCTATGAACACTGAAGCTTTCTTT
TRBJ1-1 | NA | NA | TRBV4-3 | CASSQVSTGTEAFF | TGCGCCAGCAGCCAAGTTAGTACGGGCACTGAAGCTTTCTTT
TRBJ2-2 | NA | NA | TRBV5-5 | CASSFLSEITGELFF | TGTGCCAGCAGCTTTCTTTCGGAAATCACCGGGGAGCTGTTTTTT
TRBJ2-7 | once | NA | TRBV7-6 | CASSLAYRSTYEQYF | TGTGCCAGCAGCTTAGCGTACAGGAGTACCTACGAGCAGTACTTC
TRBJ1-6 | once | TRBD1 | TRBV12-3/TRBV12-4 | CASSFKGASPLHF | TGTGCCAGCAGTTTCAAGGGGGCCTCACCCCTCCACTTT
TRBJ1-1 | few | NA | TRBV7-2 | CASSLVLYENTEAFF | TGTGCCAGCAGCTTAGTTCTATACGAGAACACTGAAGCTTTCTTT
TRBJ2-7 | NA | NA | TRBV27 | CASSTRVPYEQYF | TGTGCCAGCAGTACCCGGGTACCCTACGAGCAGTACTTC
TRBJ1-1 | NA | NA | TRBV7-2 | CASSLVGGGTEAFF | TGTGCCAGCAGCTTAGTGGGGGGAGGCACTGAAGCTTTCTTT
TRBJ2-7 | once | NA | TRBV6-5 | CASSLGTDDEQYF | TGTGCCAGCAGCCTCGGGACGGACGACGAGCAGTACTTC
TRBJ1-1 | NA | NA | TRBV6-5 | CASTAGAPNTEAFF | TGTGCCAGCACCGCCGGGGCACCGAACACTGAAGCTTTCTTT
TRBJ2-3 | NA | TRBD2 | TRBV27 | CASSLRGQARASGRGADTQYF | TGTGCCAGCAGTTTAAGGGGGCAGGCCAGGGCTAGCGGGAGAGGGGCAGATACGCAGTATTTT
TRBJ1-3 | NA | TRBD1 | TRBV9 | CASSVVAWTGTGNTIYF | TGTGCCAGCAGCGTAGTAGCCTGGACAGGGACTGGAAACACCATATATTTT
TRBJ2-7 | NA | NA | TRBV6-2/TRBV6-3 | CASSYPGWYEQYF | TGTGCCAGCAGTTACCCTGGTTGGTACGAGCAGTACTTC
TRBJ2-3 | once | TRBD1 | TRBV19 | CASSRGTGEVDTQYF | TGTGCCAGTAGTAGGGGGACAGGGGAAGTAGATACGCAGTATTTT
TRBJ2-7 | NA | NA | TRBV3-1/TRBV3-2 | CASSQDPGLSYEQYF | TGTGCCAGCAGCCAAGATCCGGGGCTATCCTACGAGCAGTACTTC
TRBJ1-1 | NA | NA | TRBV21-1 | CASSKGSRGSESRTEAFF | TGTGCCAGCAGCAAAGGTTCCAGGGGATCGGAGTCGCGCACTGAAGCTTTCTTT
TRBJ2-5 | NA | NA | TRBV7-9 | CASSPTRLMETQYF | TGTGCCAGCAGCCCTACTAGGTTGATGGAGACCCAGTACTTC
TRBJ2-2 | few | NA | TRBV24-1 | CATSDPRHLKNTGELFF | TGTGCCACCAGTGACCCCAGACACCTCAAGAACACCGGGGAGCTGTTTTTT
TRBJ2-7 | NA | NA | TRBV4-1 | CASSQTAAGYEQYF | TGCGCCAGCAGCCAAACGGCGGCGGGTTACGAGCAGTACTTC
TRBJ2-5 | NA | NA | TRBV19 | CASSIGGPQTQYF | TGTGCCAGTAGTATAGGGGGTCCCCAGACCCAGTACTTC
TRBJ1-1 | NA | TRBD1 | TRBV29-1 | CSGRAGQGWTEAFF | TGCAGCGGCAGAGCGGGACAGGGCTGGACTGAAGCTTTCTTT
TRBJ2-4 | NA | TRBD1 | TRBV4-1 | CASSQDPGQGGSKNIQYF | TGCGCCAGCAGCCAAGATCCCGGACAGGGGGGGAGCAAAAACATTCAGTACTTC
TRBJ1-5 | NA | NA | TRBV7-2 | CASSLAAQTSNQPQHF | TGTGCCAGCAGCTTAGCGGCGCAAACTAGCAATCAGCCCCAGCATTTT
TRBJ1-6 | NA | NA | TRBV11-3 | CASSYRGGRNSPLHF | TGTGCCAGCAGCTATCGAGGTGGGAGGAATTCACCCCTCCACTTT
TRBJ1-1 | NA | NA | TRBV21-1 | CASSNHRGRAFF | TGTGCCAGCAGCAACCACAGGGGGCGAGCTTTCTTT
TRBJ2-1 | NA | NA | TRBV18 | CASSPRTDNEQFF | TGTGCCAGCTCACCACGGACAGACAATGAGCAGTTCTTC
TRBJ2-1 | NA | TRBD1 | TRBV15 | CATSRVRQGASEQFF | TGTGCCACCTCCAGGGTCCGCCAGGGGGCAAGTGAGCAGTTCTTC
TRBJ2-7 | NA | TRBD2 | TRBV7-8 | CASSRTSGGQYEQYF | TGTGCCAGCAGCCGGACTAGCGGGGGGCAGTACGAGCAGTACTTC
TRBJ2-3 | NA | TRBD1 | TRBV29-1 | CSIRQGSDTQYF | TGCAGCATACGACAGGGATCAGATACGCAGTATTTT
TRBJ2-5 | NA | NA | TRBV11-2 | CASRGQQETQYF | TGTGCCAGCAGGGGACAACAAGAGACCCAGTACTTC
TRBJ2-7 | NA | NA | TRBV5-5 | CASSLTSSYEQYF | TGTGCCAGCAGCTTGACTAGCTCCTACGAGCAGTACTTC
TRBJ1-2 | NA | TRBD1 | TRBV12-5 | CASGLTGEYGYTF | TGTGCTAGTGGTTTGACAGGGGAGTATGGCTACACCTTC
TRBJ2-3 | NA | NA | TRBV10-1 | CASSQGGPDTQYF | TGCGCCAGCAGCCAGGGTGGGCCAGATACGCAGTATTTT